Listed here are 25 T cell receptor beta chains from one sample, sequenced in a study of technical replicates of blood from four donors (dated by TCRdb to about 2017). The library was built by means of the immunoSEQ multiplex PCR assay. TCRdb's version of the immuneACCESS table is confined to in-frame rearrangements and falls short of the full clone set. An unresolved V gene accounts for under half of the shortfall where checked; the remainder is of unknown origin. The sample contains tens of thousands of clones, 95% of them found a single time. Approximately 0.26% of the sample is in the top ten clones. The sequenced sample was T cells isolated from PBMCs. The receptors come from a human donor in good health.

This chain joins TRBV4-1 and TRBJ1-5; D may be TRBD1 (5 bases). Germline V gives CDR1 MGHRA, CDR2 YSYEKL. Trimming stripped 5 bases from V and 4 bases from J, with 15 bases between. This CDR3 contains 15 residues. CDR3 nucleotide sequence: TGCGCCAGCAGCAGAGGGCACGGGGGAAATCAGCCCCAGCATTTT. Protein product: CASSRGHGGNQPQHF.

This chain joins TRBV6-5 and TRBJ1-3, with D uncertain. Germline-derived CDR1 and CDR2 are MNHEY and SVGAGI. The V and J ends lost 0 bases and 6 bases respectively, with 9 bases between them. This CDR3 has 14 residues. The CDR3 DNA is TGTGCCAGCAGTTACTCGTCGGAGTTAAACACCATATATTTT. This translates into CASSYSSELNTIYF.

The CDR3 DNA follows: TGTGCCAGCAGCGTAGGTCGGGGGGTGAGCACAGATACGCAGTATTTT. This sequence encodes CASSVGRGVSTDTQYF. V is TRBV9 and J is TRBJ2-3; TRBD2 aligns across 7 bases. Germline values: CDR1 SGDLS, CDR2 YYNGEE. The CDR3 length is 16 residues. The V gene end was trimmed by 0 bases and the J gene end by 0 bases; junction bases not matched to a gene: 4.

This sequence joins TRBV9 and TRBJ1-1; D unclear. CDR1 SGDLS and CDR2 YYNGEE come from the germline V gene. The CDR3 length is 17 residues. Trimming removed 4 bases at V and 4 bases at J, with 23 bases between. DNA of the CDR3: TGTGCCAGCAGCCCGTGGGAGGGATGGTATGATGGCACTGAAGCTTTCTTT. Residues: CASSPWEGWYDGTEAFF.

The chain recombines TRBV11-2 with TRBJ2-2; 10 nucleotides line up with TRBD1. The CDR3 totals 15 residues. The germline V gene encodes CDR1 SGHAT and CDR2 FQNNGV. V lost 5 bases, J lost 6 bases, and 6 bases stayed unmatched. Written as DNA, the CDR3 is TGTGCCAGCAGCCGGACAGGGGGTCCCCCCGGGGAGCTGTTTTTT. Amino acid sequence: CASSRTGGPPGELFF. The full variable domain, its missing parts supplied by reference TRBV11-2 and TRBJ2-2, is EAGVAQSPRYKIIEKRQSVAFWCNPISGHATLYWYQQILGQGPKLLIQFQNNGVVDDSQLPKDRFSAERLKGVDSTLKIQPAKLEDSAVYLCASSRTGGPPGELFFGEGSRLTVL.

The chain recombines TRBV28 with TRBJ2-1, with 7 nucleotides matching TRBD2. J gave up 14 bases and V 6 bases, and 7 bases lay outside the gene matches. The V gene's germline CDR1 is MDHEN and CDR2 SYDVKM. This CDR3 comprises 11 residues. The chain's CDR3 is CASSPARGEFF. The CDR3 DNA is TGTGCCAGCAGCCCCGCCCGGGGGGAGTTCTTC.

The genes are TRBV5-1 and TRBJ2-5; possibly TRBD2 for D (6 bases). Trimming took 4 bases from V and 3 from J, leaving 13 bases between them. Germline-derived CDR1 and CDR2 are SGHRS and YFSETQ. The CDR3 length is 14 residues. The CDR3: CASSTTTREETQYF. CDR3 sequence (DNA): TGCGCCAGCAGCACGACGACTAGAGAAGAGACCCAGTACTTC. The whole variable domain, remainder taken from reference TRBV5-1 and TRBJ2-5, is KAGVTQTPRYLIKTRGQQVTLSCSPISGHRSVSWYQQTPGQGLQFLFEYFSETQRNKGNFPGRFSGRQFSNSRSEMNVSTLELGDSALYLCASSTTTREETQYFGPGTRLLVL.

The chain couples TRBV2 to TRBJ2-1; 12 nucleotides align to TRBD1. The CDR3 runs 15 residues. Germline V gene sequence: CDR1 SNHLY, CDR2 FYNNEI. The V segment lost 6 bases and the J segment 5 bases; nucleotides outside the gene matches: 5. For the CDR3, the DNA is TGTGCCAGCAGGACCGGGACAGGGGGCAACAATGAGCAGTTCTTC. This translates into CASRTGTGGNNEQFF.

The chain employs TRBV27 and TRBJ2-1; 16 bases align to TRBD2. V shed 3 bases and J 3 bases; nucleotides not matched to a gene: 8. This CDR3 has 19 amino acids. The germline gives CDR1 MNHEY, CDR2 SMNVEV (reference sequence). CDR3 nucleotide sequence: TGTGCCAGCAGTTTTCTTGGGACTAGCGGGGGGGCCTTCTACAATGAGCAGTTCTTC. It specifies CASSFLGTSGGAFYNEQFF.

The CDR3 nucleotides are TGCGCCAGCAGTGTTATGGACTACACAGATACGCAGTATTTT. This translates into CASSVMDYTDTQYF. The gene calls are TRBV10-1 and TRBJ2-3; D may be TRBD2 (6 bases). The CDR3 loop spans 14 amino acids. CDR1 is WNHNN, CDR2 SYGVQD, per germline (reference sequence). The germline V and J ends were trimmed by 4 bases and 2 bases, with 10 bases remaining between them.

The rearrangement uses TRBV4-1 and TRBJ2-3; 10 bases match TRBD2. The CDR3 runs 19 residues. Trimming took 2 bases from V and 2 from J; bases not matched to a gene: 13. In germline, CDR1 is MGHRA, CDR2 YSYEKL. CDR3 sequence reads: CASSQLGQTSGYYTDTQYF. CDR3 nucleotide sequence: TGCGCCAGCAGCCAACTGGGGCAGACTAGCGGGTATTACACAGATACGCAGTATTTT.

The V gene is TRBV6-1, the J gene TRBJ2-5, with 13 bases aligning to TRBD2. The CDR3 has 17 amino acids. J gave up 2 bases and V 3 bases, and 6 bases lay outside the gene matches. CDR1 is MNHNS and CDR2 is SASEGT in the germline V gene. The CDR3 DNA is TGTGCCAGCAGTGACGGGACTAGCGGGGTGATACAAGAGACCCAGTACTTC. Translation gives CASSDGTSGVIQETQYF.

CDR3 loop: CASSLVGWGEGETQYF. The CDR3 DNA follows: TGTGCCAGCAGCTTAGTCGGTTGGGGGGAAGGGGAGACCCAGTACTTC. The chain employs TRBV7-2 and TRBJ2-5, with D maybe TRBD2 (6 bases). The CDR3 runs to 16 residues. The V end was cut by 1 base, the J end by 5 bases, with 17 bases between. Germline loops: CDR1 SGHTA, CDR2 FQGNSA.

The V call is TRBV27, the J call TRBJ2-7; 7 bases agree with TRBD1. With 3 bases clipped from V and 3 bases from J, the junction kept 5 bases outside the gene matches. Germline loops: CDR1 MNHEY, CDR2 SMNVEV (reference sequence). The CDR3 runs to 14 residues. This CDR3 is CASSFFSGGYEQYF. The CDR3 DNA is TGTGCCAGCAGTTTTTTCTCAGGGGGCTACGAGCAGTACTTC.

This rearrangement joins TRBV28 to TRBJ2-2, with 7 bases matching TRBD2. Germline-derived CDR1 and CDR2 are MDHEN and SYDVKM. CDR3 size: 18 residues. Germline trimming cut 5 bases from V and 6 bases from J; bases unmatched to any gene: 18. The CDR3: CASSRRKGLDGGAGELFF. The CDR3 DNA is TGTGCCAGCAGTAGGAGGAAAGGACTAGACGGAGGCGCCGGGGAGCTGTTTTTT.

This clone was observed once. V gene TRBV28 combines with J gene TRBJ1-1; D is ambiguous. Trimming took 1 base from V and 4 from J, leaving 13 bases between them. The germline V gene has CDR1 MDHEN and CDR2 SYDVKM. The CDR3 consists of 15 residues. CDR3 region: CASSLFVRGRTEAFF. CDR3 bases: TGTGCCAGCAGTTTATTCGTCCGGGGTCGCACTGAAGCTTTCTTT.

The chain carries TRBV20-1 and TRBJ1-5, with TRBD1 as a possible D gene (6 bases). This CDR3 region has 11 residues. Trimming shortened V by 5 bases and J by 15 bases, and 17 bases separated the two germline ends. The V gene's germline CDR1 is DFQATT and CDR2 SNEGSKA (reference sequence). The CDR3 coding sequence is TGCAGTGCTCTATCGGACAGTTCGCCGCATTTT. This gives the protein CSALSDSSPHF.

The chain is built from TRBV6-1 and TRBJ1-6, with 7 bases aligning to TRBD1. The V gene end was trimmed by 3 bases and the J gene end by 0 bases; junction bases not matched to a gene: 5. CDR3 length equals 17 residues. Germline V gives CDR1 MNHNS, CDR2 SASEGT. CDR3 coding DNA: TGTGCCAGCAGTGAGGCGGGACAGAGCTCCTATAATTCACCCCTCCACTTT. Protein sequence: CASSEAGQSSYNSPLHF.

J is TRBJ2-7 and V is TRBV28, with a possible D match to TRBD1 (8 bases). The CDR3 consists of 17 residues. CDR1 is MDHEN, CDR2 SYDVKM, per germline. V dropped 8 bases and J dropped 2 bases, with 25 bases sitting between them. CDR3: CASLPGQAGGGTYEQYF. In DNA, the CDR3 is TGTGCCAGCCTCCCGGGACAGGCTGGGGGGGGCACCTACGAGCAGTACTTC. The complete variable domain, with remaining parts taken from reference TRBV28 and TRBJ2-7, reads DVKVTQSSRYLVKRTGEKVFLECVQDMDHENMFWYRQDPGLGLRLIYFSYDVKMKEKGDIPEGYSVSREKKERFSLILESASTNQTSMYLCASLPGQAGGGTYEQYFGPGTRLTVT.

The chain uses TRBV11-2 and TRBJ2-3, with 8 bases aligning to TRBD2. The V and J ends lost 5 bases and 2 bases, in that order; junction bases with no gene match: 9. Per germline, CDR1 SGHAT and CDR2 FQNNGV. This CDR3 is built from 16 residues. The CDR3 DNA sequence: TGTGCCAGCAGCGTCGGGAAGCGGGAGTCCACAGATACGCAGTATTTT. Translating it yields CASSVGKRESTDTQYF. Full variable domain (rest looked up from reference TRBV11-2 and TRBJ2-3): EAGVAQSPRYKIIEKRQSVAFWCNPISGHATLYWYQQILGQGPKLLIQFQNNGVVDDSQLPKDRFSAERLKGVDSTLKIQPAKLEDSAVYLCASSVGKRESTDTQYFGPGTRLTVL.

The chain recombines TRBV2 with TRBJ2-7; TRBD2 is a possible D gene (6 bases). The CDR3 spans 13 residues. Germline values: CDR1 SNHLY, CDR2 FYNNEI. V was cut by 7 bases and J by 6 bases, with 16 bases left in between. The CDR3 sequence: CASNSGSGVEQYF. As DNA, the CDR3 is TGTGCCAGCAACTCAGGGTCGGGGGTCGAGCAGTACTTC.

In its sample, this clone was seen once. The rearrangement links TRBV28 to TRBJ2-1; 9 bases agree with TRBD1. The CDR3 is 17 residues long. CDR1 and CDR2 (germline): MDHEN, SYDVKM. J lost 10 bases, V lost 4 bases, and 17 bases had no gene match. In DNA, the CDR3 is TGTGCCAGCAGTTCCCTCACCCGGGACAGGGTTTATCGGGAGCAGTTCTTC. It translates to CASSSLTRDRVYREQFF.

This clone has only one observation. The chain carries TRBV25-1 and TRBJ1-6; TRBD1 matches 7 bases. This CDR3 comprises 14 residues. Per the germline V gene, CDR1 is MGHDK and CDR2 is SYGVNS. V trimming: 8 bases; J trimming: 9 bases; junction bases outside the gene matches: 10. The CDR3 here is CASGPTGRRSPLHF. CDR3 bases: TGTGCCAGCGGCCCGACAGGGAGGCGTTCACCCCTCCACTTT.

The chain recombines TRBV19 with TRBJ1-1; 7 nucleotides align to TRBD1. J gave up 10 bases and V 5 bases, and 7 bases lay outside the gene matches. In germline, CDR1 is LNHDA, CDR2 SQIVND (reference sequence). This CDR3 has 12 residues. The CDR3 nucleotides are TGTGCCAGTAGTCACCGGGACAGCAGAGCTTTCTTT. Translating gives CASSHRDSRAFF.

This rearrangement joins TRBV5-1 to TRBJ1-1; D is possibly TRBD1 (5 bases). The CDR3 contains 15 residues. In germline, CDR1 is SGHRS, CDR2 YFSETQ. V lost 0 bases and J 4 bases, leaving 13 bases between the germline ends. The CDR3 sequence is CASSLDPQGSTEAFF. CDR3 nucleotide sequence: TGCGCCAGCAGCTTGGACCCCCAGGGTTCCACTGAAGCTTTCTTT.